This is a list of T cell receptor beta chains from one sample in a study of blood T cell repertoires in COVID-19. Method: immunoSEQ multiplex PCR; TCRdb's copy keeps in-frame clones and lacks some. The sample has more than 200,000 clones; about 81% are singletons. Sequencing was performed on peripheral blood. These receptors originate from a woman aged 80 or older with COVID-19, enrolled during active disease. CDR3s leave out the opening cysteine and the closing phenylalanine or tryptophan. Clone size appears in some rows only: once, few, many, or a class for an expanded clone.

ASSRLAEETQY,11,NA,TRBJ2-5,TRBV6-5
ASSTSSTDTQY,11,NA,TRBJ2-3,TRBV6-4
ASRPNRGLGYT,11,once,TRBJ1-2,TRBV28
ASSVGEHQPQH,11,NA,TRBJ1-5,TRBV9
ASSESPGQGFHRGAV,15,NA,TRBJ2-2,TRBV6-4
ASRSGTSGTGELF,13,few,TRBJ2-2,TRBV19
ASSRQRGENYGYT,13,NA,TRBJ1-2,TRBV19
ASSSSGQGAGNTIY,14,once,TRBJ1-3,TRBV6-5
ASSYTPSSYEQY,12,once,TRBJ2-7,TRBV11-2
ASSSPPQGQETQY,13,NA,TRBJ2-5,TRBV6-5
ASTSGNTIY,9,NA,TRBJ1-3,TRBV2
ASSQDNSFNEKLF,13,NA,TRBJ1-4,TRBV14
ASSESRVETQY,11,NA,TRBJ2-5,TRBV6-1
ASSQDTSGYTDTQY,14,NA,TRBJ2-3,TRBV3-1/TRBV3-2
ASSKTGAYEQY,11,NA,TRBJ2-7,TRBV10-1
ASSLILAGGSYEQY,14,NA,TRBJ2-7,TRBV5-8
ASTDRGDEQF,10,few,TRBJ2-1,TRBV2
ASSPGTGSAYGYT,13,NA,TRBJ1-2,TRBV7-3
ASSTQGDQPQH,11,few,TRBJ1-5,TRBV19
ASSQLALDTDTQY,13,NA,TRBJ2-3,TRBV3-1/TRBV3-2
ASSSGQLASTDTQY,14,NA,TRBJ2-3,TRBV7-3
ASSLDAGGPDTQY,13,NA,TRBJ2-3,TRBV7-2
ASSQLSGRGADTQY,14,NA,TRBJ2-3,TRBV4-3
ASSLAKGLAGSTDTQY,16,NA,TRBJ2-3,TRBV11-3
ASSTRQGEQY,10,NA,TRBJ2-7,TRBV19
ASSSVADSYNEQF,13,once,TRBJ2-1,TRBV5-1
ASSRTGGEETQY,12,NA,TRBJ2-5,TRBV7-3
ASSQGSGHSSYGYT,14,NA,TRBJ1-2,TRBV14
ASSLFSGEAGELF,13,NA,TRBJ2-2,TRBV5-6
ASSLALSTEAF,11,NA,TRBJ1-1,TRBV11-1
ASRRLAGGTGELF,13,NA,TRBJ2-2,TRBV5-1
ASSQLRLAGYNEQF,14,NA,TRBJ2-1,TRBV14
ASIQGAGPPGEQY,13,NA,TRBJ2-7,TRBV28
ASSPPGLANEKLF,13,NA,TRBJ1-4,TRBV19
ASSVSQGSQSYEQY,14,few,TRBJ2-7,TRBV7-9
ASSRGSSGNTIY,12,NA,TRBJ1-3,TRBV5-5
ASSSVSGNTIY,11,NA,TRBJ1-3,TRBV7-2
ASSFNVLTEAF,11,NA,TRBJ1-1,TRBV7-3
AIRRDSYNSPLH,12,once,TRBJ1-6,TRBV10-3
AISEVRLAGNEQY,13,NA,TRBJ2-7,TRBV10-3
ASITGAPGDEQF,12,NA,TRBJ2-1,TRBV6-5
ASSPQIYNEQF,11,few,TRBJ2-1,TRBV6-5
SVYRGPTEAF,10,NA,TRBJ1-1,TRBV29-1
ASSYRGTGRYNSPLH,15,NA,TRBJ1-6,TRBV6-2/TRBV6-3
ASSYAGPTYEQY,12,NA,TRBJ2-7,TRBV6-2/TRBV6-3